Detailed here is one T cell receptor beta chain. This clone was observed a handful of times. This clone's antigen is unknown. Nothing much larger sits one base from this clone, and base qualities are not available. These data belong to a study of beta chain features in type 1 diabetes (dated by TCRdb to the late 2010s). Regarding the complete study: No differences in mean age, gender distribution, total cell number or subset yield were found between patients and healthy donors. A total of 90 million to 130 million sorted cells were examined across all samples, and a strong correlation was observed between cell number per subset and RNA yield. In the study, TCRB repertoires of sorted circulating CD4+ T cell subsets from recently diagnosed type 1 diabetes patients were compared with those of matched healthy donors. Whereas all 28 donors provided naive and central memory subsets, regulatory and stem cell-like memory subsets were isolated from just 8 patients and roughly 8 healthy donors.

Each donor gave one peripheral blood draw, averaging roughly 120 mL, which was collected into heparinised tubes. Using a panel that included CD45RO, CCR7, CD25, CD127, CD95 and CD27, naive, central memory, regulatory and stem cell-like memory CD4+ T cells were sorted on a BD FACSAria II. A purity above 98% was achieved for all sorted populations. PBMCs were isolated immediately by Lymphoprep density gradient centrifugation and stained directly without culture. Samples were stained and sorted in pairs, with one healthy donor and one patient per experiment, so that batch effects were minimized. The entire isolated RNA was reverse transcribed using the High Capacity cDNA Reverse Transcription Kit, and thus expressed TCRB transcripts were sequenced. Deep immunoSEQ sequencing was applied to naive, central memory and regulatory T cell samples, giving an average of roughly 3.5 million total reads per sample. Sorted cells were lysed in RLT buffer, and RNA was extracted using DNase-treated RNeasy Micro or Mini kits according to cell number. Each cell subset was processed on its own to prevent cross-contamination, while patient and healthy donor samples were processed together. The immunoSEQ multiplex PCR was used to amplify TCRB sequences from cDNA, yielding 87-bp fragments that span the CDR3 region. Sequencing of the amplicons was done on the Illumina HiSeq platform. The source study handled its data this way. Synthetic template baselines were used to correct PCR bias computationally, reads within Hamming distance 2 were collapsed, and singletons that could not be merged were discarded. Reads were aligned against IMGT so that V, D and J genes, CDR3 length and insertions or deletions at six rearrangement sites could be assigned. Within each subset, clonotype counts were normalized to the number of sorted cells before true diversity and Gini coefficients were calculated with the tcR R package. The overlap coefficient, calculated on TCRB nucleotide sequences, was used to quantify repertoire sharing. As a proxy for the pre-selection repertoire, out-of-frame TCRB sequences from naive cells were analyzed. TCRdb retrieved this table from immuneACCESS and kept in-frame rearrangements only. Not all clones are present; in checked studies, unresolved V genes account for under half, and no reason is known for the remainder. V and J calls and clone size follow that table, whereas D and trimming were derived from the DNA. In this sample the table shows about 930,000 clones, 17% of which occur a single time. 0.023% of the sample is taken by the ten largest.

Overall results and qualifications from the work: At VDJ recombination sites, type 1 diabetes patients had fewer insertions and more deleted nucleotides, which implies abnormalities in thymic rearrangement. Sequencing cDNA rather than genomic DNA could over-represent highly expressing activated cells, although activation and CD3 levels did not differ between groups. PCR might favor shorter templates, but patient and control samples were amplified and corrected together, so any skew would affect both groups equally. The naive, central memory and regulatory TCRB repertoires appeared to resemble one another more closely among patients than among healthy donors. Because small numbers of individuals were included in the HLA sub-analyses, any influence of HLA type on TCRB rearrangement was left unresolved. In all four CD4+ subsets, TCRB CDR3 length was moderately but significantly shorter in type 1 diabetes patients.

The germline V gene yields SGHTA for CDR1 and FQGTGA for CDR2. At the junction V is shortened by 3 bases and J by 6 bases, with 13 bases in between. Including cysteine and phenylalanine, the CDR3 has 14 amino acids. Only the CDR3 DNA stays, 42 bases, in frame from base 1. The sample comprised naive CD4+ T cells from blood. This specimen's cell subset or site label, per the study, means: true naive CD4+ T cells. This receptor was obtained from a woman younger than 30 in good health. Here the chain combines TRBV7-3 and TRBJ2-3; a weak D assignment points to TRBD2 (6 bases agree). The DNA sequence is TGTGCCAGCAGCTTTTACGGGAGAGGGGATACGCAGTATTTT. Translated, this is CASSFYGRGDTQYF. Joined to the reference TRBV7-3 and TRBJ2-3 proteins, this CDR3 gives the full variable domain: GAGVSQTPSNKVTEKGKYVELRCDPISGHTALYWYRQSLGQGPEFLIYFQGTGAADDSGLPNDRFFAVRPEGSVSTLKIQRTERGDSAVYLCASSFYGRGDTQYFGPGTRLTVL.